A single sample gave rise to the 7 T cell receptor beta chains below, sequenced in a study of cytomegalovirus exposure and HLA in healthy donors. Data came from immunoSEQ multiplex PCR; TCRdb stores just in-frame clones and leaves some out. The data hold over 150,000 clones, with roughly 90% observed a single time. The specimen was PBMCs. Every receptor here comes from a woman in her 30s in good health and CMV-seronegative.

The chain combines TRBV6-6 with TRBJ2-2; TRBD1 or TRBD2 may be the D gene (5 bases each). CDR1 and CDR2 from the germline V gene are MNHNY and SVGAGI (reference sequence). Trimming removed 10 bases from V and 2 bases from J, with 11 bases in between. The CDR3 runs 13 residues. CDR3: CATRRGNTGELFF. The CDR3 nucleotides are TGTGCCACCCGCCGGGGCAACACCGGGGAGCTGTTTTTT.

With regard to this clone: Other DNA sequences in the same sample also yield this CDR3. The rearrangement links TRBV27 to TRBJ2-1; no clear D gene. The CDR3 runs to 11 residues. With 5 bases removed from V and 4 bases from J, the gap between germline ends came to 3 bases. Germline CDR1 and CDR2: MNHEY and SMNVEV (reference sequence). CDR3 nucleotide sequence: TGTGCCAGCAGTCAATACAATGAGCAGTTCTTC. Its protein product is CASSQYNEQFF.

V and J are TRBV9 and TRBJ2-3; either TRBD1 or TRBD2 may supply D (6 bases each). Germline V gene sequence: CDR1 SGDLS, CDR2 YYNGEE. The CDR3 is made up of 16 amino acids. Trimming left V 6 bases short and J 1 base short, with 18 bases between. CDR3: CASTRGGGGRTDTQYF. CDR3 in DNA: TGTGCCAGCACCAGGGGTGGTGGGGGGCGCACAGATACGCAGTATTTT.

This sequence joins TRBV5-1 and TRBJ1-2; TRBD1 is a possible D gene (6 bases). The V and J ends lost 0 bases and 7 bases respectively, with 16 bases between them. The V gene's germline CDR1 is SGHRS and CDR2 YFSETQ. The CDR3 extends over 15 amino acids. The CDR3 coding sequence is TGCGCCAGCAGCTTGGGGACAGCCTCCCAGCGTGGCTACACCTTC. Residues: CASSLGTASQRGYTF.

As DNA, the CDR3 is TGTGCCAGCAGCGATACATTCTCTGGGGCCAACGTCCTGACTTTC. Its translation: CASSDTFSGANVLTF. The J gene is TRBJ2-6, the V gene TRBV7-9, with D uncertain. The CDR3 covers 15 residues. The V gene lost 5 bases and the J gene lost 0 bases, with 8 bases spanning the gap. The germline CDR1 and CDR2 sequences are SEHNR and FQNEAQ (reference sequence).

This chain joins TRBV30 and TRBJ2-7; 10 bases match TRBD2. V lost 4 bases to trimming and J lost 6 bases; unmatched junction nucleotides: 12. The CDR3 has 15 residues. The germline V gene encodes CDR1 GTSNPN and CDR2 SVGIG (reference sequence). The CDR3 region has the DNA TGTGCCTGGAAAAAGGGGGCTAGCGGGAGAGGCGAGCAGTACTTC. This sequence encodes CAWKKGASGRGEQYF. The variable domain in full, completed from reference TRBV30 and TRBJ2-7, reads SQTIHQWPATLVQPVGSPLSLECTVEGTSNPNLYWYRQAAGRGLQLLFYSVGIGQISSEVPQNLSASRPQDRQFILSSKKLLLSDSGFYLCAWKKGASGRGEQYFGPGTRLTVT.

CDR3 in amino acids: CASSWSGGQGTYEQYF. CDR3 nucleotides: TGTGCCAGCAGCTGGAGTGGGGGTCAGGGTACCTACGAGCAGTACTTC. The rearrangement links TRBV11-2 to TRBJ2-7; tentatively, D is TRBD1 or TRBD2 (5 bases each). CDR3 length: 16 residues. Germline V CDR1 and CDR2: SGHAT, FQNNGV. V lost 4 bases and J 2 bases, leaving 18 bases between the germline ends.